These 15 T cell receptor beta chains originate from one sample sequenced in a study of radiotherapy plus CTLA-4 blockade in lung cancer. Libraries were prepared by immunoSEQ multiplex PCR; TCRdb keeps only in-frame clonotypes and omits some of them. The sample lists roughly 100,000 clones; 82% were seen once. Here the sequenced sample was peripheral blood, taken from a patient treated with radiotherapy plus ipilimumab. These receptors were collected from a human donor with non-small cell lung cancer who had a partial response to radiotherapy plus ipilimumab.

The CDR3 sequence: CASSLMRSQETQYF. The CDR3 bases are TGCGCCAGCAGCTTGATGAGAAGCCAAGAGACCCAGTACTTC. The chain carries TRBV5-1 and TRBJ2-5; D gene unclear. The CDR3 spans 14 residues. Looked up from germline, CDR1 is SGHRS and CDR2 is YFSETQ. Trimming left V 1 base short and J 1 base short, with 8 bases between. Full variable domain (remainder filled in from reference TRBV5-1 and TRBJ2-5): KAGVTQTPRYLIKTRGQQVTLSCSPISGHRSVSWYQQTPGQGLQFLFEYFSETQRNKGNFPGRFSGRQFSNSRSEMNVSTLELGDSALYLCASSLMRSQETQYFGPGTRLLVL.

V and J are TRBV18 and TRBJ1-5; 8 bases map to TRBD1. Germline values: CDR1 KGHSH, CDR2 LQKENI. The CDR3 has 16 amino acids. V lost 5 bases to trimming and J lost 3 bases; unmatched junction nucleotides: 9. The CDR3 is CASSSTGAAFNQPQHF. The CDR3 nucleotides are TGTGCCAGCTCATCGACAGGGGCCGCGTTCAATCAGCCCCAGCATTTT. Combining the CDR3 with reference TRBV18 and TRBJ1-5 gives the whole variable domain NAGVMQNPRHLVRRRGQEARLRCSPMKGHSHVYWYRQLPEEGLKFMVYLQKENIIDESGMPKERFSAEFPKEGPSILRIQQVVRGDSAAYFCASSSTGAAFNQPQHFGDGTRLSIL.

In its sample, this clone was seen once. CDR3 coding DNA: TGTGCCAGCAGACTTACAGGGGTAGTCACTGAAGCTTTCTTT. Residues: CASRLTGVVTEAFF. The chain uses TRBV7-2 and TRBJ1-1; TRBD1 agrees at 7 bases. CDR1 is SGHTA and CDR2 is FQGNSA in the germline V gene. The ends lost 6 bases at V and 4 bases at J; junction bases unmatched: 8. CDR3 size: 14 residues.

J is TRBJ2-2 and V is TRBV5-1; D gene ambiguous. The CDR3 spans 16 residues. Germline CDR1 reads SGHRS; CDR2 reads YFSETQ. Trimming cost V 0 bases and J 4 bases, with 13 bases left between them. This CDR3 is CASSLATRPSTGELFF. Written as DNA, the CDR3 is TGCGCCAGCAGCTTGGCTACCAGGCCCTCCACCGGGGAGCTGTTTTTT.

The chain combines TRBV28 with TRBJ2-5; 8 bases agree with TRBD2. V shed 5 bases, J shed 5 bases, and the junction held 7 bases outside the gene matches. In germline, CDR1 is MDHEN, CDR2 SYDVKM. The CDR3 sequence is 14 residues long. The CDR3 region is CASSDRSGGETQYF. The CDR3 nucleotides are TGTGCCAGCAGTGACCGGTCGGGGGGGGAGACCCAGTACTTC.

Written as DNA, the CDR3 is TGTGCCAGCAGTCCTTCGGGACAGGGGGGTTATGGCTACACCTTC. This codes for CASSPSGQGGYGYTF. V and J are TRBV6-5 and TRBJ1-2, with 11 bases identical to TRBD1. The CDR3 runs to 15 residues. CDR1 and CDR2 from the germline V gene are MNHEY and SVGAGI. V shed 5 bases, J shed 5 bases, and the junction held 7 bases outside the gene matches.

Written as DNA, the CDR3 is TGCGCCAGCAGCAGGGGACAGGGTGCGTCTCGGGGGCTCTACGAGCAGTACTTC. Its translation: CASSRGQGASRGLYEQYF. The chain is built from TRBV5-1 and TRBJ2-5; 9 bases are a match to TRBD1. The last part of the DNA fits TRBJ2-7 better; the J call may be wrong. The CDR3 runs 18 residues. In germline, CDR1 is SGHRS, CDR2 YFSETQ.

This clone has just a few counts. The chain recombines TRBV7-2 with TRBJ2-3; 8 positions agree with TRBD2. Losses at the gene ends were 4 bases for V and 4 bases for J; bases not matched to a gene: 10. Germline CDR1 SGHTA, CDR2 FQGNSA. CDR3 length: 16 amino acids. CDR3 in DNA: TGTGCCAGCAGCTCGAGGGGACTAGGCGGGGCAGATACGCAGTATTTT. It specifies CASSSRGLGGADTQYF.

The chain combines TRBV27 with TRBJ1-1; tentatively, D is TRBD1 (5 bases). Germline lookup yields CDR1 MNHEY and CDR2 SMNVEV (reference sequence). The length of the CDR3 is 17 residues. The V and J ends lost 5 bases and 11 bases respectively, with 30 bases between them. The CDR3 reads CASSPAPRRGGRGTAFF. The CDR3 nucleotides are TGTGCCAGCAGTCCAGCCCCCCGCCGAGGTGGGAGGGGTACGGCTTTCTTT.

This clone appeared a few times. This rearrangement joins TRBV2 to TRBJ1-5, with 8 bases matching TRBD1. CDR3 length: 13 amino acids. The V segment lost 5 bases and the J segment 7 bases; nucleotides outside the gene matches: 4. CDR1 is SNHLY and CDR2 is FYNNEI in the germline V gene. This CDR3 is CASSLQGVQPQHF. DNA of the CDR3: TGTGCCAGCAGTCTACAGGGGGTCCAGCCCCAGCATTTT.

This clone was counted a single time. The rearrangement links TRBV28 to TRBJ1-1; TRBD1 matches at 12 bases. The V gene end was trimmed by 5 bases and the J gene end by 3 bases; junction bases not matched to a gene: 1. The germline CDR1 and CDR2 sequences are MDHEN and SYDVKM. CDR3 length equals 14 residues. This CDR3 is CASSGTGGDTEAFF. CDR3 sequence (DNA): TGTGCCAGCAGTGGGACAGGGGGCGACACTGAAGCTTTCTTT.

The chain is built from TRBV27 and TRBJ2-2, with a tentative D call TRBD1 (5 bases). The CDR3 extends over 15 amino acids. The germline V gene encodes CDR1 MNHEY and CDR2 SMNVEV (reference sequence). V lost 7 bases and J lost 3, with 15 bases in between. The CDR3 sequence: CASTLAGPYTGELFF. DNA for the CDR3: TGTGCCAGCACCCTGGCAGGGCCTTACACCGGGGAGCTGTTTTTT.

The chain has TRBV7-9 and TRBJ2-7, with a tentative D call TRBD1 (6 bases). CDR3 size: 14 residues. Germline loops: CDR1 SEHNR, CDR2 FQNEAQ (reference sequence). The V gene lost 7 bases and the J gene lost 5 bases, with 18 bases spanning the gap. DNA for the CDR3: TGTGCCAGCACCGAAACGACAGGAGCGGACGAGCAGTACTTC. It is translated as CASTETTGADEQYF.

The V gene is TRBV11-2, the J gene TRBJ1-5; D perhaps matches TRBD1 (5 bases). The CDR3 consists of 14 residues. V lost 1 base and J lost 3, with 7 bases in between. Germline assignment: CDR1 SGHAT and CDR2 FQNNGV. The CDR3 DNA reads as TGTGCCAGCAGCTTAGCAGGGATCAATCAGCCCCAGCATTTT. Amino acid sequence: CASSLAGINQPQHF.

The genes are TRBV2 and TRBJ2-4; TRBD1 agrees at 10 bases. The CDR3 has 16 amino acids. Germline values: CDR1 SNHLY, CDR2 FYNNEI. J was trimmed by 2 bases and V by 5 bases; bases with no gene match: 6. This chain's CDR3 is CASSRQGAMTKNIQYF. The CDR3 bases are TGTGCCAGCAGTAGACAGGGGGCGATGACCAAAAACATTCAGTACTTC. Based on the CDR3 plus reference TRBV2 and TRBJ2-4, the full variable domain is EPEVTQTPSHQVTQMGQEVILRCVPISNHLYFYWYRQILGQKVEFLVSFYNNEISEKSEIFDDQFSVERPDGSNFTLKIRSTKLEDSAMYFCASSRQGAMTKNIQYFGAGTRLSVL.